This is a list of T cell receptor beta chains from one sample in a study of blood T cell repertoires in COVID-19. Clones were sequenced by immunoSEQ multiplex PCR, and TCRdb holds only the in-frame ones, with some missing. The table shows some 190,000 clones, with under 90% occurring only once. The sample taken for sequencing was peripheral blood. All receptors come from a woman older than 75 with COVID-19, enrolled during active disease. The CDR3 runs from the conserved cysteine through the conserved F or W. The order of the fields is J gene, clone size, D gene, V gene, CDR3 protein, CDR3 DNA. The D gene is left open where the match is weak. A row's size may be missing; if present it is once, few, many or a size class.

TRBJ2-1	.	.	TRBV27	CASSPTQSSYNEQFF	TGTGCCAGCAGCCCGACTCAGAGCTCCTACAATGAGCAGTTCTTC
TRBJ1-1	.	TRBD1	TRBV5-1	CASTGQPNTEAFF	TGCGCCAGCACGGGACAGCCGAACACTGAAGCTTTCTTT
TRBJ2-1	.	.	TRBV12-3/TRBV12-4	CASVRQGGNEQFF	TGTGCCAGCGTGAGGCAGGGGGGAAATGAGCAGTTCTTC
TRBJ1-1	few	.	TRBV18	CASSPRAVKNTEAFF	TGTGCCAGCTCACCGAGGGCAGTTAAGAACACTGAAGCTTTCTTT
TRBJ2-3	.	TRBD1	TRBV24-1	CATSDPTGGDGKGTDTQYF	TGTGCCACCAGTGATCCAACAGGGGGCGACGGGAAGGGGACAGATACGCAGTATTTT
TRBJ2-7	.	.	TRBV7-2	CASSRTGLETYEQYF	TGTGCCAGCAGCCGGACGGGGTTAGAAACCTACGAGCAGTACTTC
TRBJ1-5	.	TRBD1	TRBV19	CASSVGTGLRNQPQHF	TGTGCCAGTAGTGTAGGGACAGGACTAAGGAATCAGCCCCAGCATTTT
TRBJ1-1	.	.	TRBV27	CASSWSPNTEAFF	TGTGCCAGCAGTTGGAGCCCGAACACTGAAGCTTTCTTT
TRBJ1-4	.	TRBD1	TRBV6-5	CASSPSGGHRLFF	TGTGCCAGCAGTCCCTCAGGGGGCCACAGGCTGTTTTTT
TRBJ2-1	once	.	TRBV6-4	CASSRTGSSYNEQFF	TGTGCCAGCAGCAGAACAGGGAGCTCCTACAATGAGCAGTTCTTC
TRBJ2-4	.	TRBD2	TRBV2	CASSPGPGGNIQYF	TGTGCCAGCAGTCCCGGTCCCGGGGGGAACATTCAGTACTTC
TRBJ1-4	.	.	TRBV9	CASSVVRRAGGLATNEKLFF	TGTGCCAGCAGCGTAGTAAGGAGGGCGGGGGGTCTGGCAACTAATGAAAAACTGTTTTTT
TRBJ1-1	.	TRBD1	TRBV23-1	CASSQSGAEGAGGTEAFF	TGCGCCAGCAGTCAATCGGGCGCGGAGGGGGCAGGGGGCACTGAAGCTTTCTTT
TRBJ2-7	.	TRBD2	TRBV7-2	CASSLAHASGGHPPYEQYF	TGTGCCAGCAGCTTAGCGCATGCTAGCGGGGGTCACCCCCCCTACGAGCAGTACTTC
TRBJ2-7	.	.	TRBV18	CASSPYRDTLYEQYF	TGTGCCAGCTCACCCTATCGGGACACCCTCTACGAGCAGTACTTC
TRBJ1-4	.	.	TRBV28	CASSLSAGGKLFF	TGTGCCAGCAGTTTATCCGCCGGTGGAAAACTGTTTTTT
TRBJ1-2	once	.	TRBV18	CASSPPQGYGYTF	TGTGCCAGCTCACCACCACAGGGCTATGGCTACACCTTC